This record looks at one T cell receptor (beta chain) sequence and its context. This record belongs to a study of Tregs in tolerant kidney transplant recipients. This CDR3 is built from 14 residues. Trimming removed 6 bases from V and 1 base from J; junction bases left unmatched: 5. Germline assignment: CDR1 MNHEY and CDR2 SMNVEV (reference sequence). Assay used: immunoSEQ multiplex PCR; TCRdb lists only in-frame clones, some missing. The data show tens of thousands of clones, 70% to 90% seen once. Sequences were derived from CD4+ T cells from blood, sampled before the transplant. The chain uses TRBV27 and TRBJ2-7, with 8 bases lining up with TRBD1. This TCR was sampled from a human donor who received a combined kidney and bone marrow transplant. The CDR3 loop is CASSHRQGSYEQYF. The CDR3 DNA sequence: TGTGCCAGCAGCCATCGACAGGGGTCCTACGAGCAGTACTTC.